The present T cell receptor (beta chain) was sequenced within a study of PD-L1 blockade in urothelial cancer. Study overall: From about 2014, patients received atezolizumab, given as 1,200 mg intravenously every 3 weeks. Blood analysis was done at 3 weeks (second dose) and 6 weeks after treatment began. Median T cell yield from blood was about 130,000.

Clones were sequenced by immunoSEQ multiplex PCR, and TCRdb holds only the in-frame ones, with some missing. The sample lists 65,000 to 80,000 clones, about 90% seen once, with around 4.2% in the top ten. Germline V gene lookup returns CDR1 SGHRS and CDR2 YFSETQ. The CDR3 extends over 16 amino acids. The V segment lost 1 base and the J segment 4 bases; nucleotides outside the gene matches: 5. The time point: pretreatment peripheral blood. The diagnosis in patients was locally advanced or metastatic urothelial carcinoma. The chain has TRBV5-1 and TRBJ2-2; 9 bases are a match to TRBD1. This TCR was recovered from a man between 65 and 85 years old with urothelial cancer. The sequencing used PBMCs, collected around atezolizumab (anti-PD-L1) treatment. CDR3 DNA: TGCGCCAGCAGCTTGCCGGAACAGGGGGCCACCGGGGAGCTGTTTTTT. Translated, it gives CASSLPEQGATGELFF.